This is a list of T cell receptor beta chains from one sample in a study of cytomegalovirus exposure and HLA in healthy donors. The repertoire was sequenced with immunoSEQ multiplex PCR; TCRdb's copy has only in-frame clones and lacks some. Of under 150,000 clones listed, roughly four fifths are singletons. The sequencing sample was made of PBMCs. These receptors originate from a woman aged 40 to 50 in good health and CMV-seropositive. Both conserved end residues are part of each CDR3. Each record gives: CDR3 protein, CDR3 DNA, J gene, V gene, clone size, D gene. A D gene is named only where the DNA matches it firmly. The size entry is marked missing in some rows and otherwise reads once, few, many or a size class.

CDR3 protein: CASSALRSSYNEQFF; CDR3 DNA: TGTGCCAGCAGCGCTCTTCGGAGCTCCTACAATGAGCAGTTCTTC; J gene: TRBJ2-1; V gene: TRBV9; clone size: .; D gene: .
CDR3 protein: CASSYSSGSYNEQFF; CDR3 DNA: TGTGCCAGCAGTTACTCTAGCGGTTCATACAATGAGCAGTTCTTC; J gene: TRBJ2-1; V gene: TRBV6-5; clone size: .; D gene: .
CDR3 protein: CASSPGFLSTDTQYF; CDR3 DNA: TGTGCCAGCAGTCCGGGATTCCTTAGCACAGATACGCAGTATTTT; J gene: TRBJ2-3; V gene: TRBV28; clone size: .; D gene: .
CDR3 protein: CASSLDYNVEQYF; CDR3 DNA: TGTGCCAGCAGCTTAGACTATAATGTAGAGCAGTACTTC; J gene: TRBJ2-7; V gene: TRBV7-2; clone size: .; D gene: .
CDR3 protein: CASTVQPDSYNEQFF; CDR3 DNA: TGTGCCAGCACAGTACAGCCTGACAGTTACAATGAGCAGTTCTTC; J gene: TRBJ2-1; V gene: TRBV6-1; clone size: .; D gene: .
CDR3 protein: CASIGAGETQYF; CDR3 DNA: TGTGCCAGCATAGGGGCGGGGGAGACCCAGTACTTC; J gene: TRBJ2-5; V gene: TRBV6-6; clone size: .; D gene: .
CDR3 protein: CASSLVLSSINLHEQYF; CDR3 DNA: TGTGCCAGCAGCTTAGTGTTGTCTAGCATAAATCTCCACGAGCAGTACTTC; J gene: TRBJ2-7; V gene: TRBV11-2; clone size: .; D gene: .
CDR3 protein: CASSSGQGYQETQYF; CDR3 DNA: TGCGCCAGCAGTTCGGGACAGGGTTACCAAGAGACCCAGTACTTC; J gene: TRBJ2-5; V gene: TRBV5-1; clone size: .; D gene: TRBD1
CDR3 protein: CASSRDTTSYEQYF; CDR3 DNA: TGTGCTAGTTCCCGGGACACCACTTCCTACGAGCAGTACTTC; J gene: TRBJ2-7; V gene: TRBV12-5; clone size: .; D gene: .
CDR3 protein: CAISESGQGTQPQHF; CDR3 DNA: TGTGCCATCAGTGAGTCTGGACAGGGAACTCAGCCCCAGCATTTT; J gene: TRBJ1-5; V gene: TRBV10-3; clone size: .; D gene: TRBD1
CDR3 protein: CASSLLANTGELFF; CDR3 DNA: TGCGCCAGCAGCTTACTAGCGAACACCGGGGAGCTGTTTTTT; J gene: TRBJ2-2; V gene: TRBV5-1; clone size: .; D gene: .
CDR3 protein: CASSFFGGQETQYF; CDR3 DNA: TGTGCCAGCAGTTTTTTCGGGGGGCAAGAGACCCAGTACTTC; J gene: TRBJ2-5; V gene: TRBV27; clone size: .; D gene: TRBD2
CDR3 protein: CASSFRSGGQQETQYF; CDR3 DNA: TGTGCCAGCAGTTTTCGTAGCGGGGGCCAACAAGAGACCCAGTACTTC; J gene: TRBJ2-5; V gene: TRBV27; clone size: few; D gene: TRBD2
CDR3 protein: CASSLQGDYGYTF; CDR3 DNA: TGTGCCAGCAGTTTACAGGGGGACTATGGCTACACCTTC; J gene: TRBJ1-2; V gene: TRBV27; clone size: .; D gene: TRBD1
CDR3 protein: CASSFQGGGSSKNIQYF; CDR3 DNA: TGTGCCAGCAGTTTTCAGGGTGGAGGGTCTTCCAAAAACATTCAGTACTTC; J gene: TRBJ2-4; V gene: TRBV28; clone size: .; D gene: .
CDR3 protein: CASSGRGGFETQYF; CDR3 DNA: TGTGCCAGCAGCGGGAGGGGGGGATTCGAGACCCAGTACTTC; J gene: TRBJ2-5; V gene: TRBV9; clone size: .; D gene: .
CDR3 protein: CASSLIVDTQYF; CDR3 DNA: TGTGCCAGCAGCTTGATAGTCGATACGCAGTATTTT; J gene: TRBJ2-3; V gene: TRBV5-5; clone size: .; D gene: .
CDR3 protein: CASSLSRYWAGNTGELFF; CDR3 DNA: TGTGCCAGCAGTTTATCGAGATATTGGGCAGGGAACACCGGGGAGCTGTTTTTT; J gene: TRBJ2-2; V gene: TRBV27; clone size: once; D gene: .
CDR3 protein: CASSARTGAYNEQYF; CDR3 DNA: TGTGCCAGCAGCGCCCGGACTGGCGCGTATAACGAGCAGTACTTC; J gene: TRBJ2-7; V gene: TRBV9; clone size: .; D gene: .
CDR3 protein: CASSQQRDTEAFF; CDR3 DNA: TGTGCCAGCAGTCAACAGAGGGACACTGAAGCTTTCTTT; J gene: TRBJ1-1; V gene: TRBV6-6; clone size: once; D gene: .
CDR3 protein: CASSWQGGTGELFF; CDR3 DNA: TGTGCTAGCAGCTGGCAGGGAGGCACCGGGGAGCTGTTTTTT; J gene: TRBJ2-2; V gene: TRBV7-7; clone size: .; D gene: .
CDR3 protein: CASSTSGGGNTEAFF; CDR3 DNA: TGTGCCAGTAGCACCTCAGGGGGCGGGAACACTGAAGCTTTCTTT; J gene: TRBJ1-1; V gene: TRBV19; clone size: .; D gene: TRBD1
CDR3 protein: CASSTITMNTEAFF; CDR3 DNA: TGCGCCAGCAGCACAATCACGATGAACACTGAAGCTTTCTTT; J gene: TRBJ1-1; V gene: TRBV5-1; clone size: .; D gene: .
CDR3 protein: CASSPTSGGPDTQYF; CDR3 DNA: TGTGCCAGCAGCCCGACTAGCGGGGGACCAGATACGCAGTATTTT; J gene: TRBJ2-3; V gene: TRBV7-9; clone size: .; D gene: TRBD2
CDR3 protein: CASSQDLPQGGETQYF; CDR3 DNA: TGCGCCAGCAGCCAAGATCTCCCACAGGGCGGAGAGACCCAGTACTTC; J gene: TRBJ2-5; V gene: TRBV4-3; clone size: .; D gene: .
CDR3 protein: CASSLVVASSSYNEQFF; CDR3 DNA: TGTGCCAGCAGCTTGGTGGTAGCTTCCAGCTCCTACAATGAGCAGTTCTTC; J gene: TRBJ2-1; V gene: TRBV5-6; clone size: .; D gene: .
CDR3 protein: CASSGAQGHSPLHF; CDR3 DNA: TGTGCCAGCAGTGGCGCGCAGGGTCATTCACCCCTCCACTTT; J gene: TRBJ1-6; V gene: TRBV25-1; clone size: .; D gene: .
CDR3 protein: CASRASGTGVGYTF; CDR3 DNA: TGTGCCAGCAGAGCTTCCGGGACAGGAGTTGGCTACACCTTC; J gene: TRBJ1-2; V gene: TRBV2; clone size: once; D gene: TRBD1
CDR3 protein: CASSIDRNSNQPQHF; CDR3 DNA: TGTGCCAGTAGTATAGACAGAAATAGCAATCAGCCCCAGCATTTT; J gene: TRBJ1-5; V gene: TRBV19; clone size: .; D gene: .
CDR3 protein: CASSLAWQVSTEAFF; CDR3 DNA: TGTGCCAGCAGCTTAGCTTGGCAGGTGAGCACTGAAGCTTTCTTT; J gene: TRBJ1-1; V gene: TRBV7-2; clone size: .; D gene: .
CDR3 protein: CASSWFSGQGNEQYF; CDR3 DNA: TGTGCCAGCAGCTGGTTCTCGGGACAGGGAAACGAGCAGTACTTC; J gene: TRBJ2-7; V gene: TRBV5-8; clone size: .; D gene: TRBD1
CDR3 protein: CASYSGQGNEQYF; CDR3 DNA: TGCGCCAGCTATTCCGGGCAGGGGAACGAGCAGTACTTC; J gene: TRBJ2-7; V gene: TRBV10-2; clone size: .; D gene: .
CDR3 protein: CASSQGTSVSGELFF; CDR3 DNA: TGTGCCAGCAGCCAAGGGACTAGTGTTTCCGGGGAGCTGTTTTTT; J gene: TRBJ2-2; V gene: TRBV4-2; clone size: .; D gene: TRBD2
CDR3 protein: CASSYSTRGGPDTQYF; CDR3 DNA: TGTGCCAGCAGTTACTCTACTCGGGGTGGGCCAGATACGCAGTATTTT; J gene: TRBJ2-3; V gene: TRBV6-5; clone size: .; D gene: .
CDR3 protein: CASSQVTGFNQPQHF; CDR3 DNA: TGCGCCAGCAGCCAAGTGACAGGGTTCAATCAGCCCCAGCATTTT; J gene: TRBJ1-5; V gene: TRBV4-1; clone size: .; D gene: TRBD1
CDR3 protein: CASSVSGVEPQHF; CDR3 DNA: TGTGCCAGCAGCGTATCGGGGGTTGAGCCCCAGCATTTT; J gene: TRBJ1-5; V gene: TRBV9; clone size: .; D gene: .
CDR3 protein: CASSNQGIYGYTF; CDR3 DNA: TGTGCCAGCAGCAATCAGGGGATCTATGGCTACACCTTC; J gene: TRBJ1-2; V gene: TRBV11-1; clone size: .; D gene: .
CDR3 protein: CASSLVLSSGNTIYF; CDR3 DNA: TGTGCCAGCAGCTTAGTACTGAGCTCTGGAAACACCATATATTTT; J gene: TRBJ1-3; V gene: TRBV13; clone size: .; D gene: .
CDR3 protein: CASSSGAEETQYF; CDR3 DNA: TGTGCCAGTAGTTCTGGGGCAGAAGAGACCCAGTACTTC; J gene: TRBJ2-5; V gene: TRBV19; clone size: .; D gene: .
CDR3 protein: CASSLGRSANEKLFF; CDR3 DNA: TGCGCCAGCAGCTTGGGACGGAGTGCTAATGAAAAACTGTTTTTT; J gene: TRBJ1-4; V gene: TRBV5-1; clone size: .; D gene: .
CDR3 protein: CASGETTTGTKLFF; CDR3 DNA: TGTGCCAGCGGAGAAACGACGACAGGTACAAAACTGTTTTTT; J gene: TRBJ1-4; V gene: TRBV19; clone size: few; D gene: .
CDR3 protein: CASSFGSRQQETQYF; CDR3 DNA: TGTGCCAGCAGTTTTGGCTCAAGACAGCAAGAGACCCAGTACTTC; J gene: TRBJ2-5; V gene: TRBV28; clone size: .; D gene: .
CDR3 protein: CASSLIKSGYEQYF; CDR3 DNA: TGTGCCAGCAGCCTTATTAAATCGGGCTACGAGCAGTACTTC; J gene: TRBJ2-7; V gene: TRBV7-2; clone size: .; D gene: .
CDR3 protein: CASSQSLTSGGQETQYF; CDR3 DNA: TGCGCCAGCAGCCAGTCCCTGACTAGCGGGGGTCAAGAGACCCAGTACTTC; J gene: TRBJ2-5; V gene: TRBV4-3; clone size: .; D gene: TRBD2
CDR3 protein: CASSTLEETQYF; CDR3 DNA: TGTGCCAGCAGCACACTAGAGGAGACCCAGTACTTC; J gene: TRBJ2-5; V gene: TRBV9; clone size: .; D gene: .
CDR3 protein: CSVAFLQYEQYF; CDR3 DNA: TGCAGCGTTGCTTTCCTGCAGTACGAGCAGTACTTC; J gene: TRBJ2-7; V gene: TRBV29-1; clone size: .; D gene: .
CDR3 protein: CASSGTGDQPQHF; CDR3 DNA: TGTGCCAGCAGTGGGACAGGGGATCAGCCCCAGCATTTT; J gene: TRBJ1-5; V gene: TRBV6-6; clone size: once; D gene: TRBD1
CDR3 protein: CASSLTTQAGVHGYTF; CDR3 DNA: TGTGCCAGCAGCTTAACGACTCAGGCAGGGGTGCATGGCTACACCTTC; J gene: TRBJ1-2; V gene: TRBV7-3; clone size: .; D gene: .
CDR3 protein: CASSLVVGGYEQYF; CDR3 DNA: TGTGCCAGCAGCTTAGTTGTCGGGGGCTACGAGCAGTACTTC; J gene: TRBJ2-7; V gene: TRBV7-2; clone size: .; D gene: .
CDR3 protein: CASSQPGFSRTDTQYF; CDR3 DNA: TGCGCCAGCAGCCAGCCGGGATTTAGCAGGACAGATACGCAGTATTTT; J gene: TRBJ2-3; V gene: TRBV4-1; clone size: .; D gene: .
CDR3 protein: CASSLNPSTSRELFF; CDR3 DNA: TGTGCCAGCAGCCTCAACCCCTCAACTAGCAGGGAGCTGTTTTTT; J gene: TRBJ2-2; V gene: TRBV6-5; clone size: .; D gene: .
CDR3 protein: CASSSTVDRHTEAFF; CDR3 DNA: TGTGCCAGCAGCTCAACCGTGGACAGGCACACTGAAGCTTTCTTT; J gene: TRBJ1-1; V gene: TRBV5-4; clone size: .; D gene: TRBD1
CDR3 protein: CATGDRNDNSPLHF; CDR3 DNA: TGCGCCACCGGGGACAGGAATGATAATTCACCCCTCCACTTT; J gene: TRBJ1-6; V gene: TRBV23-1; clone size: .; D gene: TRBD1